Listed below are T cell receptor beta chains from one sample, sequenced in a study of cytomegalovirus exposure and HLA in healthy donors. Sequencing used immunoSEQ multiplex PCR; TCRdb keeps in-frame clones, though not all of them. The sample contains more than 150,000 clones, approximately 80% of which appear only once. Sequencing used PBMCs. These receptors were collected from a woman aged 40 to 55 in good health and CMV-seropositive. Each CDR3 is given with its conserved first and last residue. Each record gives: clone size, CDR3 length, V gene, J gene, D gene, CDR3 protein, CDR3 DNA. The D gene is left open where the match is weak. The size entry is marked missing in some rows and otherwise reads once, few, many or a size class.

clone_size: .
cdr3_length: 14
v_call: TRBV5-4
j_call: TRBJ2-2
d_call: .
cdr3_aa: CASSLVGSTGELFF
cdr3_nt: TGTGCCAGCAGCTTGGTTGGGAGTACCGGGGAGCTGTTTTTT

clone_size: .
cdr3_length: 12
v_call: TRBV19
j_call: TRBJ1-1
d_call: .
cdr3_aa: CASSIYAGEAFF
cdr3_nt: TGTGCCAGTAGTATATACGCGGGTGAAGCTTTCTTT

clone_size: .
cdr3_length: 15
v_call: TRBV7-2
j_call: TRBJ1-6
d_call: TRBD1
cdr3_aa: CASSFVGTENSPLHF
cdr3_nt: TGTGCCAGCAGCTTTGTCGGGACAGAGAATTCACCCCTCCACTTT

clone_size: few
cdr3_length: 18
v_call: TRBV29-1
j_call: TRBJ2-7
d_call: TRBD1
cdr3_aa: CSVSIHRSGTGISYEQYF
cdr3_nt: TGCAGCGTATCTATACATCGTTCCGGGACAGGGATTTCCTACGAGCAGTACTTC

clone_size: few
cdr3_length: 17
v_call: TRBV5-1
j_call: TRBJ2-6
d_call: TRBD1
cdr3_aa: CASSWRQGSSGANGLTF
cdr3_nt: TGCGCCAGCAGCTGGCGACAGGGATCCTCCGGGGCCAACGGCCTGACTTTC

clone_size: .
cdr3_length: 14
v_call: TRBV7-6
j_call: TRBJ2-1
d_call: TRBD1
cdr3_aa: CASSDRASYNEQFF
cdr3_nt: TGTGCCAGCAGCGACAGGGCGTCCTACAATGAGCAGTTCTTC

clone_size: .
cdr3_length: 17
v_call: TRBV28
j_call: TRBJ2-3
d_call: .
cdr3_aa: CASSFTGGPLGTDTQYF
cdr3_nt: TGTGCCAGCAGTTTTACCGGAGGCCCTCTGGGCACAGATACGCAGTATTTT

clone_size: .
cdr3_length: 13
v_call: TRBV25-1
j_call: TRBJ1-2
d_call: .
cdr3_aa: CASSEGGVYGYTF
cdr3_nt: TGTGCCAGCAGTGAAGGGGGGGTTTATGGCTACACCTTC

clone_size: .
cdr3_length: 15
v_call: TRBV6-1
j_call: TRBJ2-1
d_call: .
cdr3_aa: CASSRLQGSYNEQFF
cdr3_nt: TGTGCCAGCAGTCGGTTGCAGGGCTCCTACAATGAGCAGTTCTTC

clone_size: .
cdr3_length: 13
v_call: TRBV11-3
j_call: TRBJ2-3
d_call: .
cdr3_aa: CASSLNRADTQYF
cdr3_nt: TGTGCCAGCAGCCTAAACAGGGCAGATACGCAGTATTTT

clone_size: .
cdr3_length: 14
v_call: TRBV15
j_call: TRBJ2-2
d_call: .
cdr3_aa: CATSRHTDTGELFF
cdr3_nt: TGTGCCACCAGCAGACACACAGACACCGGGGAGCTGTTTTTT

clone_size: .
cdr3_length: 14
v_call: TRBV6-1
j_call: TRBJ1-3
d_call: .
cdr3_aa: CASSESGFGNTIYF
cdr3_nt: TGTGCCAGCAGTGAATCGGGGTTTGGAAACACCATATATTTT

clone_size: few
cdr3_length: 12
v_call: TRBV2
j_call: TRBJ2-1
d_call: .
cdr3_aa: CASRESRGEQFF
cdr3_nt: TGTGCCAGCAGGGAGTCCCGGGGTGAGCAGTTCTTC

clone_size: .
cdr3_length: 14
v_call: TRBV7-2
j_call: TRBJ2-1
d_call: .
cdr3_aa: CASSLVLGSGEQFF
cdr3_nt: TGTGCCAGCAGCTTAGTCCTGGGGAGCGGTGAGCAGTTCTTC

clone_size: .
cdr3_length: 15
v_call: TRBV15
j_call: TRBJ2-7
d_call: .
cdr3_aa: CATSRDPGGFYEQYF
cdr3_nt: TGTGCCACCAGCAGAGATCCGGGGGGCTTCTACGAGCAGTACTTC

clone_size: once
cdr3_length: 16
v_call: TRBV28
j_call: TRBJ1-1
d_call: TRBD1
cdr3_aa: CASSSPSGTGVARAFF
cdr3_nt: TGTGCCAGCAGTTCCCCCTCCGGGACAGGGGTAGCAAGGGCTTTCTTT

clone_size: .
cdr3_length: 13
v_call: TRBV30
j_call: TRBJ1-5
d_call: .
cdr3_aa: CAWSAGNSQPQHF
cdr3_nt: TGTGCCTGGAGTGCAGGGAATAGTCAGCCCCAGCATTTT

clone_size: once
cdr3_length: 15
v_call: TRBV5-4
j_call: TRBJ1-2
d_call: TRBD1
cdr3_aa: CASSPGPGTGNGYTF
cdr3_nt: TGTGCCAGCAGCCCTGGTCCCGGGACAGGGAATGGCTACACCTTC

clone_size: .
cdr3_length: 14
v_call: TRBV2
j_call: TRBJ2-3
d_call: .
cdr3_aa: CASSTQGFTDTQYF
cdr3_nt: TGTGCCAGCAGTACCCAGGGGTTTACAGATACGCAGTATTTT

clone_size: .
cdr3_length: 15
v_call: TRBV28
j_call: TRBJ1-1
d_call: .
cdr3_aa: CASSPSAGGASEAFF
cdr3_nt: TGTGCCAGCAGTCCGTCGGCGGGGGGCGCATCTGAAGCTTTCTTT

clone_size: .
cdr3_length: 12
v_call: TRBV10-3
j_call: TRBJ1-1
d_call: .
cdr3_aa: CAISESGRRAFF
cdr3_nt: TGTGCCATCAGTGAGTCCGGTCGCCGAGCTTTCTTT

clone_size: .
cdr3_length: 14
v_call: TRBV5-5
j_call: TRBJ1-2
d_call: .
cdr3_aa: CASSLAVVTYGYTF
cdr3_nt: TGTGCCAGCAGCTTAGCGGTGGTTACCTATGGCTACACCTTC

clone_size: .
cdr3_length: 12
v_call: TRBV29-1
j_call: TRBJ2-7
d_call: .
cdr3_aa: CSGGNSYYEQYF
cdr3_nt: TGCAGCGGCGGGAACTCCTACTACGAGCAGTACTTC

clone_size: .
cdr3_length: 17
v_call: TRBV19
j_call: TRBJ1-2
d_call: .
cdr3_aa: CASSIDHQSGINYGYTF
cdr3_nt: TGTGCCAGTAGTATAGATCATCAGTCAGGGATCAACTATGGCTACACCTTC

clone_size: few
cdr3_length: 15
v_call: TRBV28
j_call: TRBJ2-2
d_call: .
cdr3_aa: CASSGDQGMTGELFF
cdr3_nt: TGTGCCAGCAGTGGCGATCAGGGGATGACCGGGGAGCTGTTTTTT

clone_size: .
cdr3_length: 19
v_call: TRBV9
j_call: TRBJ2-6
d_call: TRBD2
cdr3_aa: CASSSSIGGRGSGANVLTF
cdr3_nt: TGTGCCAGCAGCTCCAGTATTGGAGGGAGGGGCTCTGGGGCCAACGTCCTGACTTTC

clone_size: .
cdr3_length: 13
v_call: TRBV9
j_call: TRBJ1-1
d_call: .
cdr3_aa: CASSVYLNTEAFF
cdr3_nt: TGTGCCAGCAGCGTATATTTGAACACTGAAGCTTTCTTT

clone_size: .
cdr3_length: 13
v_call: TRBV7-9
j_call: TRBJ1-2
d_call: .
cdr3_aa: CSSSATGSYGYTF
cdr3_nt: TGTTCCAGCAGCGCAACAGGGTCCTATGGCTACACCTTC

clone_size: few
cdr3_length: 17
v_call: TRBV29-1
j_call: TRBJ2-3
d_call: TRBD1
cdr3_aa: CSVVGTEDVSGTDTQYF
cdr3_nt: TGCAGCGTTGTAGGGACAGAAGACGTGTCTGGCACAGATACGCAGTATTTT

clone_size: .
cdr3_length: 16
v_call: TRBV6-1
j_call: TRBJ2-4
d_call: .
cdr3_aa: CASSDGGITAKNSQYF
cdr3_nt: TGTGCCAGCAGTGATGGGGGGATTACTGCCAAAAACAGTCAGTACTTC

clone_size: once
cdr3_length: 14
v_call: TRBV7-2
j_call: TRBJ2-7
d_call: TRBD1
cdr3_aa: CASSLDVARGHWGF
cdr3_nt: TGTGCCAGCAGCTTAGATGTTGCCAGGGGGCACTGGGGCTTC

clone_size: .
cdr3_length: 18
v_call: TRBV7-6
j_call: TRBJ2-3
d_call: .
cdr3_aa: CASSLVPPGALGTDTQYF
cdr3_nt: TGTGCCAGCAGCTTAGTTCCCCCAGGGGCTTTAGGCACAGATACGCAGTATTTT

clone_size: many
cdr3_length: 11
v_call: TRBV20-1
j_call: TRBJ2-7
d_call: .
cdr3_aa: CSARDPDEQYF
cdr3_nt: TGCAGTGCTAGAGACCCCGACGAGCAGTACTTC

clone_size: .
cdr3_length: 14
v_call: TRBV19
j_call: TRBJ2-1
d_call: .
cdr3_aa: CASSIDLNYNEQFF
cdr3_nt: TGTGCCAGTAGTATAGATCTAAACTACAATGAGCAGTTCTTC

clone_size: .
cdr3_length: 14
v_call: TRBV7-2
j_call: TRBJ1-1
d_call: TRBD1
cdr3_aa: CASSPGFPGQGAFF
cdr3_nt: TGTGCCAGCAGCCCCGGTTTTCCGGGACAGGGAGCTTTCTTT

clone_size: .
cdr3_length: 16
v_call: TRBV7-2
j_call: TRBJ1-4
d_call: .
cdr3_aa: CASSFLFTGGGGELFF
cdr3_nt: TGTGCCAGCAGCTTCTTATTTACAGGCGGGGGTGGGGAACTGTTTTTT

clone_size: few
cdr3_length: 16
v_call: TRBV5-4
j_call: TRBJ1-1
d_call: .
cdr3_aa: CASSLWPGNGNTEAFF
cdr3_nt: TGTGCCAGCAGCTTGTGGCCGGGAAATGGGAACACTGAAGCTTTCTTT

clone_size: .
cdr3_length: 16
v_call: TRBV5-1
j_call: TRBJ1-2
d_call: TRBD1
cdr3_aa: CASSLGGQGIAYGYTF
cdr3_nt: TGCGCCAGCAGCTTGGGAGGACAGGGCATAGCCTATGGCTACACCTTC

clone_size: .
cdr3_length: 16
v_call: TRBV5-1
j_call: TRBJ2-1
d_call: .
cdr3_aa: CASSSTGAIKGNEQFF
cdr3_nt: TGCGCCAGCAGCTCGACGGGAGCCATAAAAGGGAATGAGCAGTTCTTC

clone_size: .
cdr3_length: 16
v_call: TRBV27
j_call: TRBJ1-2
d_call: .
cdr3_aa: CASSLSFSGMLGGYTF
cdr3_nt: TGTGCCAGCAGTTTATCTTTCTCAGGGATGCTAGGGGGCTACACCTTC

clone_size: .
cdr3_length: 13
v_call: TRBV5-4
j_call: TRBJ1-2
d_call: .
cdr3_aa: CASSLFSNYGYTF
cdr3_nt: TGTGCCAGCAGCTTGTTCTCTAACTATGGCTACACCTTC